The subject of this entry is one TCR beta chain. Its target is unknown. Amplified TCR beta CDR3 regions came from RNA transcripts. The primer set for the first-round RT-PCR of the TCR CDR3 was HTBI. Each CDR3 protein gets one entry after TCRdb re-called the multiplex PCR reads with MiXCR. The table lists a few hundred thousand distinct CDR3 sequences, 46% of them singletons. The data belong to a study of T cells in Graves' hyperthyroidism and ophthalmopathy. Points from the study as a whole: The authors' 13 V-J model separated ophthalmopathy from stable hyperthyroidism.

Trimming shortened V by 7 bases and J by 8 bases, and 14 bases separated the two germline ends. Germline lookup yields CDR1 ENHRY and CDR2 SYGVKD. There are 12 residues in the CDR3. The clonotype comes from a woman younger than 30 with Graves' hyperthyroidism. Material: peripheral blood or thyroid tissue (not recorded which). V is TRBV10-3 and J is TRBJ1-2; D not certain. The CDR3 DNA sequence: TGTGCCATCAAGGGCCCGATGTCCGGCTACACCTTC. Its protein product is CAIKGPMSGYTF.